The rows below give T cell receptor beta chains drawn from one sample of a study of T cells in Graves' hyperthyroidism and ophthalmopathy. Using its own MiXCR run on the multiplex PCR reads, TCRdb lists one record per CDR3 protein. This sample has around 500,000 distinct CDR3 sequences, with about 20% found just once. Sample: blood. Receptor source: a woman aged 70-85 years with Graves' ophthalmopathy. CDR3s include the opening cysteine and the closing phenylalanine or tryptophan. Each record gives: D gene, clone size, V gene, J gene, CDR3 length, CDR3 DNA, CDR3 protein. A D gene is named only where the DNA matches it firmly. Clone size is given for some rows only: seen once, a few or many times, or a class if the clone is expanded.

>NA|many|TRBV6-1|TRBJ1-1|13
TGTGCCAGCAGTGAAGAGTATTTCGCTGAAGCTTTCTTT
CASSEEYFAEAFF
>NA|NA|TRBV5-6|TRBJ2-7|16
TGTGCCAGCAGCTTGAGGACACTAGGACAATCCTACGAGCAGTACTTC
CASSLRTLGQSYEQYF
>NA|NA|TRBV5-1|TRBJ1-5|15
TGCGCCAGCAGCTTGGGAGGTGCTAGCAATCAGCCCCAGCATTTT
CASSLGGASNQPQHF
>TRBD1|few|TRBV29-1|TRBJ1-1|14
TGCAGCGTACTAACCGGGACAGCGAACACTGAAGCTTTCTTT
CSVLTGTANTEAFF
>TRBD1|few|TRBV7-3|TRBJ2-1|14
TGTGCCAGCAGCTTTACAGGGGGAAACAATGAGCAGTTCTTC
CASSFTGGNNEQFF
>NA|NA|TRBV5-1|TRBJ1-2|15
TGCGCCAGCAGCTTGGAGCAGGGCGTGGGCTATGGCTACACCTTC
CASSLEQGVGYGYTF
>NA|many|TRBV28|TRBJ1-5|13
TGTGCCACCACACCCCACCTCCGACAGCCCCAGCATTTT
CATTPHLRQPQHF
>TRBD1|NA|TRBV29-1|TRBJ1-1|13
TGCAGCGCCCGGGACAGGGCGGTACCTGAAGCTTTCTTT
CSARDRAVPEAFF
>NA|NA|TRBV3-1|TRBJ1-2|14
TGTGCCAGCAGCCAATTGACAGCTAACTATGGCTACACCTTC
CASSQLTANYGYTF
>NA|NA|TRBV2|TRBJ1-4|15
TGTGCCAGCAGTCAACTCAGGGTGACTAATGAAAAACTGTTTTTT
CASSQLRVTNEKLFF
>NA|many|TRBV7-2|TRBJ2-1|16
TGTGCCAGCAGTGACCGGGGAGGAGTGAGATCCAATGAGCAGTTCTTC
CASSDRGGVRSNEQFF
>NA|NA|TRBV5-1|TRBJ2-1|15
TGCGCCAGCAGCTTGCTGGGCTCGCTTGGCAATGAGCAGTTCTTC
CASSLLGSLGNEQFF
>NA|NA|TRBV15|TRBJ1-1|17
TGTGCCACCAGCAGAGATCACTTACAGGGATTGAACACTGAAGCTTTCTTT
CATSRDHLQGLNTEAFF
>TRBD2|NA|TRBV5-4|TRBJ2-7|18
TGTGCCAGCAGCTTAGGCACCGGGACTAGCGGGAAGTACAATGAGCAGTACTTC
CASSLGTGTSGKYNEQYF
>TRBD1|NA|TRBV4-2|TRBJ2-7|17
TGTGCCAGCAGCACCTCCGGAGGACAGGGTTTGGGCTACGAGCAGTACTTC
CASSTSGGQGLGYEQYF
>NA|few|TRBV7-9|TRBJ1-4|16
TGTGCCAGCAGCCCCACCCAACTTGCAACTAATGAAAAACTGTTTTTT
CASSPTQLATNEKLFF
>NA|few|TRBV7-2|TRBJ1-4|15
TGTGCCAGCAGCCCTGGACGGGGGCCAAATGAAAAACTGTTTTTT
CASSPGRGPNEKLFF
>TRBD2|NA|TRBV2|TRBJ2-1|16
TGTGCCAGCAGTGGGTTACTAGCGGGTCAGTACAATGAGCAGTTCTTC
CASSGLLAGQYNEQFF
>TRBD2|NA|TRBV27|TRBJ2-5|16
TGTGCCAGCACTCTCCACCGGGCTAGCGGGAGAGAGACCCAGTACTTC
CASTLHRASGRETQYF
>TRBD1|once|TRBV7-6|TRBJ2-1|16
TGTGCCAGCAGCTTAATGACGGGACAGGGATACAATGAGCAGTTCTTC
CASSLMTGQGYNEQFF
>TRBD1|NA|TRBV2|TRBJ2-5|14
TGTGCCAGCATCCCAAGGGGGCCGAAAGAGACCCAGTACTTC
CASIPRGPKETQYF
>NA|NA|TRBV3-1|TRBJ1-3|16
TGTGCCAGCAGCCGAGAGGGGGGCGGACGAGGAAACACCATATATTTT
CASSREGGGRGNTIYF
>TRBD2|few|TRBV20-1|TRBJ2-5|15
TGCAGTGCTAGAGGACTAGCGGGAGTAGGGGAGACCCAGTACTTC
CSARGLAGVGETQYF
>TRBD1|NA|TRBV12-5|TRBJ2-3|16
TGTGCTAGTGGTTTGGGAGACAGGGCCTACACAGATACGCAGTATTTT
CASGLGDRAYTDTQYF
>NA|many|TRBV5-4|TRBJ2-1|15
TGTGCCAGCAGCTCGGACAGCAGAGACTACAATGAGCAGTTCTTC
CASSSDSRDYNEQFF
>NA|NA|TRBV5-5|TRBJ2-2|13
TGTGCCAGCAGCTCCTTTCTAACCGGGCAGCTGTTTTTT
CASSSFLTGQLFF
>NA|many|TRBV12-3/TRBV12-4|TRBJ2-4|18
TGTGCCAGCAGCCCGTCTCGGCTAGCGACACTAGCCAAAAACATTCAGTACTTC
CASSPSRLATLAKNIQYF
>NA|NA|TRBV20-1|TRBJ2-3|13
TGCAGTGCCCAGTTCAGGGTCACAGATACGCAGTATTTT
CSAQFRVTDTQYF
>TRBD1|many|TRBV3-1|TRBJ1-4|14
TGTGCCAGCAGCCAACGGGACAGGGCGGAAAAACTGTTTTTT
CASSQRDRAEKLFF
>TRBD1|few|TRBV20-1|TRBJ2-2|15
TGCAGTGCTAGAGATCCGGGACAGGGGGACGGGGAGCTGTTTTTT
CSARDPGQGDGELFF
>NA|NA|TRBV11-3|TRBJ1-1|14
TGTGCCAGCAGCCGAGGGGCAGAGAACACTGAAGCTTTCTTT
CASSRGAENTEAFF
>NA|few|TRBV7-6|TRBJ1-3|16
TGTGCCAGCAGCTTAGGGCAGTTGAGCTCTGGAAACACCATATATTTT
CASSLGQLSSGNTIYF
>NA|few|TRBV10-3|TRBJ1-1|14
TGTGCCATCAGTGAGCTAGCCCTGAACACTGAAGCTTTCTTT
CAISELALNTEAFF
>NA|few|TRBV11-2|TRBJ1-2|15
TGTGCCAGCAGCGCGGGACACCTATGGGGCTATGGCTACACCTTC
CASSAGHLWGYGYTF
>TRBD2|many|TRBV28|TRBJ2-1|16
TGTGCCAGCAGTCCGTCAGGACTAGCGCAACACAATGAGCAGTTCTTC
CASSPSGLAQHNEQFF
>NA|many|TRBV5-1|TRBJ1-1|17
TGCGCCAGCAGCTTGGTAAAGCCTGACCTAGGAAACACTGAAGCTTTCTTT
CASSLVKPDLGNTEAFF
>NA|few|TRBV20-1|TRBJ1-1|14
TGCAGTGCTAGGACCCTGACGGAGAGGACTGAAGCTTTCTTT
CSARTLTERTEAFF
>TRBD2|few|TRBV20-1|TRBJ2-7|17
TGCAGTGCTAGAGATAAGAGCTTGTGGGAGGGCTCCTACGAGCAGTACTTC
CSARDKSLWEGSYEQYF
>TRBD1|few|TRBV19|TRBJ1-3|15
TGTGCCAGTATATCCGAGGGGGCTGCTGGAAACACCATATATTTT
CASISEGAAGNTIYF
>NA|NA|TRBV6-1|TRBJ1-2|14
TGTGCCAGCAGTTTAGCCCCCCGGACCTATGGCTACACCTTC
CASSLAPRTYGYTF